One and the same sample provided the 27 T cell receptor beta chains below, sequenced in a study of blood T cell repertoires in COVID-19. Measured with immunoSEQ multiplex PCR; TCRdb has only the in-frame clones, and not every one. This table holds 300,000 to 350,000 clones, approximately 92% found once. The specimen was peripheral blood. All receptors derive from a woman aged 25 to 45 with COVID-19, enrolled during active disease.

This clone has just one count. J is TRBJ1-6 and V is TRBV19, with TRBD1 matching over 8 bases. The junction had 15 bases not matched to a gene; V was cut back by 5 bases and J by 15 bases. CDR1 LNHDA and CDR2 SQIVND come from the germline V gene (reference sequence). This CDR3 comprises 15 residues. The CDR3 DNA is TGTGCCAGTAGTCACCGTACGGGACAGGCCCTCCTCCTCCACTTT. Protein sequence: CASSHRTGQALLLHF. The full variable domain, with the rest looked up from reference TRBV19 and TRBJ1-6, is DGGITQSPKYLFRKEGQNVTLSCEQNLNHDAMYWYRQDPGQGLRLIYYSQIVNDFQKGDIAEGYSVSREKKESFPLTVTSAQKNPTAFYLCASSHRTGQALLLHFGNGTRLTVT.

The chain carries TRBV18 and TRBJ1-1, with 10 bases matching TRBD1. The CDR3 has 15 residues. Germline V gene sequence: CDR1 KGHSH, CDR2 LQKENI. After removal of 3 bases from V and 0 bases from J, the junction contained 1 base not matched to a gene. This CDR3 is CASSPDRGVNTEAFF. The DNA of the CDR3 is TGTGCCAGCTCACCGGACAGGGGGGTGAACACTGAAGCTTTCTTT.

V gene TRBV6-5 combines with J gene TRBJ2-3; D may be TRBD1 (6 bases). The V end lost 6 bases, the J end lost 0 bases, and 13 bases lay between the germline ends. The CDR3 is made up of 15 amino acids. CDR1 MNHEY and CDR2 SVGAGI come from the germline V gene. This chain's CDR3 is CASSLGGASTDTQYF. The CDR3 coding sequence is TGTGCCAGCAGCCTAGGGGGTGCTAGCACAGATACGCAGTATTTT.

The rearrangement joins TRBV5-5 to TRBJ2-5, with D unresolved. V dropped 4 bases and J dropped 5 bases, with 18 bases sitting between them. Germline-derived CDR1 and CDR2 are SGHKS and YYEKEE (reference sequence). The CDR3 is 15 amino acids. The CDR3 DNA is TGTGCCAGCAGCACCCAAATTGCGGTCGGGGAGACCCAGTACTTC. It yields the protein CASSTQIAVGETQYF. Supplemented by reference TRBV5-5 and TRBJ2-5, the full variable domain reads DAGVTQSPTHLIKTRGQQVTLRCSPISGHKSVSWYQQVLGQGPQFIFQYYEKEERGRGNFPDRFSARQFPNYSSELNVNALLLGDSALYLCASSTQIAVGETQYFGPGTRLLVL.

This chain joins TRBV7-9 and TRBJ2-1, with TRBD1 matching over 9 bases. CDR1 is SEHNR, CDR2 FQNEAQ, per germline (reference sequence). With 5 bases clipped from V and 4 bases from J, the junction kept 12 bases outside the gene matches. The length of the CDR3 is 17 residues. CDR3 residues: CASSGQTGTGPYNEQFF. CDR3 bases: TGTGCCAGCAGCGGCCAAACCGGGACAGGGCCGTACAATGAGCAGTTCTTC.

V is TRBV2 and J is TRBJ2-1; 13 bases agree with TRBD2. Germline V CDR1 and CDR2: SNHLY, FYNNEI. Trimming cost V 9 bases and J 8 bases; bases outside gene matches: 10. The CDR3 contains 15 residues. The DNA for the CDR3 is TGTGCCAGAGACTCCGGGACTAGCGGGATATATGAGCAGTTCTTC. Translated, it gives CARDSGTSGIYEQFF.

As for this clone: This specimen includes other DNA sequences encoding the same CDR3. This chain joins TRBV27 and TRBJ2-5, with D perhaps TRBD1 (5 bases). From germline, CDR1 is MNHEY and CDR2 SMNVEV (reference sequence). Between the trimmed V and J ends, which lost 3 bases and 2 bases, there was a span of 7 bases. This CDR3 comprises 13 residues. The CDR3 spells CASSLGQQETQYF. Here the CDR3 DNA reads TGTGCCAGCAGTTTGGGGCAACAAGAGACCCAGTACTTC.

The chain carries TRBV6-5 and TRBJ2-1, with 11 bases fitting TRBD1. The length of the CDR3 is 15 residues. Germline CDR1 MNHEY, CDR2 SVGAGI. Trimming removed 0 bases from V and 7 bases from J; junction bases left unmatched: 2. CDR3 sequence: CASSYSDRGQNEQFF. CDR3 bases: TGTGCCAGCAGTTACTCGGACAGGGGGCAGAATGAGCAGTTCTTC.

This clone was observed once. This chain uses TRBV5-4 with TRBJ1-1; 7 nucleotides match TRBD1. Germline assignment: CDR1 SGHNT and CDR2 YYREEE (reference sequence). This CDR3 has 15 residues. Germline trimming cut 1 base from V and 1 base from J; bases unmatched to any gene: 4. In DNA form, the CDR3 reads TGTGCCAGCAGCTTGACAGGGGATGGGAACACTGAAGCTTTCTTT. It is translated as CASSLTGDGNTEAFF. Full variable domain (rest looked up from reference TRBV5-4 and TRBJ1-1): ETGVTQSPTHLIKTRGQQVTLRCSSQSGHNTVSWYQQALGQGPQFIFQYYREEENGRGNFPPRFSGLQFPNYSSELNVNALELDDSALYLCASSLTGDGNTEAFFGQGTRLTVV.

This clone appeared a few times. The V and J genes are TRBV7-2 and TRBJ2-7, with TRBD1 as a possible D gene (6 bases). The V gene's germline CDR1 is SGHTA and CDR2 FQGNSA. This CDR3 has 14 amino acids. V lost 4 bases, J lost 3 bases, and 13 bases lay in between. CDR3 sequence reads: CASSSQQGVYEQYF. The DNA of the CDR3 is TGTGCCAGCAGCTCCCAACAGGGTGTCTACGAGCAGTACTTC.

As DNA, the CDR3 is TGTGCCAGCAGCGAAACCATACGGGACAGGGGGCTTTTTTTCTATGGCTACACCTTC. Translating it yields CASSETIRDRGLFFYGYTF. The chain is built from TRBV6-1 and TRBJ1-2; 12 bases are shared with TRBD1. The germline V gene encodes CDR1 MNHNS and CDR2 SASEGT. This CDR3 region has 19 residues. V lost 6 bases, J lost 4 bases, and 18 bases stayed unmatched.

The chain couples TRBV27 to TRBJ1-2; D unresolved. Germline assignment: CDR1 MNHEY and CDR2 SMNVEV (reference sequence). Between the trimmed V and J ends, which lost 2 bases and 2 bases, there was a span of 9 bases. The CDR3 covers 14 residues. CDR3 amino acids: CASSLRRQNYGYTF. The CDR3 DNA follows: TGTGCCAGCAGTTTAAGGCGGCAGAACTATGGCTACACCTTC.

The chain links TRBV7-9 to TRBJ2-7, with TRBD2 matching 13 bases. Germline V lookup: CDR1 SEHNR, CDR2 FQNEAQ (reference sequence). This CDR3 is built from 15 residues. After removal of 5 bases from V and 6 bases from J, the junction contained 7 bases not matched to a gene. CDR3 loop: CASSPGLAGAGEQYF. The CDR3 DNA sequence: TGTGCCAGCAGCCCTGGACTAGCGGGAGCCGGCGAGCAGTACTTC. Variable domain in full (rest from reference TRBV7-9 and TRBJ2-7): DTGVSQNPRHKITKRGQNVTFRCDPISEHNRLYWYRQTLGQGPEFLTYFQNEAQLEKSRLLSDRFSAERPKGSFSTLEIQRTEQGDSAMYLCASSPGLAGAGEQYFGPGTRLTVT.

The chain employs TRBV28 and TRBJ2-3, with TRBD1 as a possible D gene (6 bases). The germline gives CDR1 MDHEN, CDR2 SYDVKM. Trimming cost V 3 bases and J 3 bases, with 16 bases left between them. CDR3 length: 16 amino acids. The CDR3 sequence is CASSFRLGGKTDTQYF. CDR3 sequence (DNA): TGTGCCAGCAGTTTTCGTCTAGGGGGAAAGACAGATACGCAGTATTTT.

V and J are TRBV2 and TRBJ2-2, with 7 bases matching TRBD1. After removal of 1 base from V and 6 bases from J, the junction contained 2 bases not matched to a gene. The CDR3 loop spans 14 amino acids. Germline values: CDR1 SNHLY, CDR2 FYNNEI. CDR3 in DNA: TGTGCCAGCAGTGAAGACAGGGGCGCCGGGGAGCTGTTTTTT. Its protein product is CASSEDRGAGELFF.

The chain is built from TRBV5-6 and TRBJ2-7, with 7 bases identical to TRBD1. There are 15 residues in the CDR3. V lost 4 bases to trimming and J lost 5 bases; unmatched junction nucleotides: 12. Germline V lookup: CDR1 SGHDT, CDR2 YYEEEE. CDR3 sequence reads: CASSMYDRVRNEQYF. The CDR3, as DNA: TGTGCCAGCAGCATGTACGACAGGGTGAGGAACGAGCAGTACTTC.

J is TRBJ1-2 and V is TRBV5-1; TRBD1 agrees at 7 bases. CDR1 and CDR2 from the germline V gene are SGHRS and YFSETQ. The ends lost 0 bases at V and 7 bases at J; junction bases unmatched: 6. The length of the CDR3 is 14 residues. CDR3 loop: CASSLDLDRAGYTF. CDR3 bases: TGCGCCAGCAGCTTGGACCTTGACAGGGCTGGCTACACCTTC.

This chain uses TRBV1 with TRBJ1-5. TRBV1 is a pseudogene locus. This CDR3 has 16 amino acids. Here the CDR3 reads CTSSQDCIYSNQPQHF. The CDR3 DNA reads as TGCACCAGCAGCCAAGATTGCATCTATAGCAATCAGCCCCAGCATTTT.

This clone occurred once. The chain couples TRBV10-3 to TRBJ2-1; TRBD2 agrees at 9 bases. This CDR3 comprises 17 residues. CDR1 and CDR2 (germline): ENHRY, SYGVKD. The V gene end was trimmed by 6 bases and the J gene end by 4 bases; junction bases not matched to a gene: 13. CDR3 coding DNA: TGTGCCATCAGCGACGATAGCGGGAGTACCCATTACAATGAGCAGTTCTTC. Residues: CAISDDSGSTHYNEQFF.

DNA for the CDR3: TGTGCCAGCAGCTTAGATAGAGTGACATACACTGAAGCTTTCTTT. The encoded protein is CASSLDRVTYTEAFF. The chain is built from TRBV7-2 and TRBJ1-1; D gene unclear. Germline V gives CDR1 SGHTA, CDR2 FQGNSA. This CDR3 region has 15 residues. Trimming removed 1 base at V and 3 bases at J, with 12 bases between.

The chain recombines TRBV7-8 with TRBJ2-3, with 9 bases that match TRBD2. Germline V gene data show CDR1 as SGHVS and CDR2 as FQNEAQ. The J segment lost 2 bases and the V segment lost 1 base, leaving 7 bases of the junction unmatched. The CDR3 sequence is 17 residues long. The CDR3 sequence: CASSLGGGTSPTDTQYF. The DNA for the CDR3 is TGTGCCAGCAGCTTAGGAGGCGGGACTAGCCCCACAGATACGCAGTATTTT.

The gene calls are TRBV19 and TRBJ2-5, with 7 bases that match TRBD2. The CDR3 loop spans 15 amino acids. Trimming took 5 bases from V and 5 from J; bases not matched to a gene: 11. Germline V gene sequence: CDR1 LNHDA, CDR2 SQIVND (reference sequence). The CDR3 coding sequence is TGTGCCAGTAGTCGCATGGGAGGGCCTGGGGAGACCCAGTACTTC. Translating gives CASSRMGGPGETQYF.

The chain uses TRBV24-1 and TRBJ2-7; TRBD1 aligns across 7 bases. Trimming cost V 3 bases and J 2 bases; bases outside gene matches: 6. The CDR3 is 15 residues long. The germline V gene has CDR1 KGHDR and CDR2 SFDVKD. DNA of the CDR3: TGTGCCACCAGTGATGGCGGACAGGCAACCTACGAGCAGTACTTC. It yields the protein CATSDGGQATYEQYF.

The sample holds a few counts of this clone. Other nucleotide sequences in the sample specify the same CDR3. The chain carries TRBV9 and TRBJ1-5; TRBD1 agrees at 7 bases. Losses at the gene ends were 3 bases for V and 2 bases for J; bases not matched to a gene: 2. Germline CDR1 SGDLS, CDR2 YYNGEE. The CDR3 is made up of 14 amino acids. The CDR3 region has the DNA TGTGCCAGCAGCGGACAGGGTGGCAATCAGCCCCAGCATTTT. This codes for CASSGQGGNQPQHF.

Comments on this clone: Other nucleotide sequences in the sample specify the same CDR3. As DNA, the CDR3 is TGTGCCAGCAGCTTAGGTCAGAACTATGGCTACACCTTC. It codes for CASSLGQNYGYTF. V usage is TRBV7-2 and J usage is TRBJ1-2; no definite D call. The V and J ends lost 1 base and 2 bases respectively, with 5 bases between them. The CDR3 is 13 amino acids. In germline, CDR1 is SGHTA, CDR2 FQGNSA.

The CDR3 region has the DNA TGCAGTGCTGGCTCCTACACTGAAGCTTTCTTT. Amino acids: CSAGSYTEAFF. The rearrangement joins TRBV20-1 to TRBJ1-1; D is unclear. Trimming pared 5 bases from V and 3 bases from J, leaving 7 bases between. The CDR3 is made up of 11 amino acids. Looked up from germline, CDR1 is DFQATT and CDR2 is SNEGSKA (reference sequence).

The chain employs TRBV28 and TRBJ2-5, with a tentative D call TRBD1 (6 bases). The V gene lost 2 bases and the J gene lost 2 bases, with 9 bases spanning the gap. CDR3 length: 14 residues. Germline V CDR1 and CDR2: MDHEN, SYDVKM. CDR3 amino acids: CASSLGGPQETQYF. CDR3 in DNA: TGTGCCAGCAGTTTAGGGGGCCCACAAGAGACCCAGTACTTC.